This T cell receptor beta chain was captured in a study of shared clonotypes between healthy human individuals. The V gene's germline CDR1 is MNHEY and CDR2 SVGAGI. The CDR3 is 15 amino acids. Trimming pared 6 bases from V and 7 bases from J, leaving 16 bases between. Authors' processing steps: Without quality scores, immunoSEQ junctional reads could not be filtered like full-length reads. The repertoire was sequenced with immunoSEQ multiplex PCR; TCRdb's copy has only in-frame clones and lacks some. For V, J and clone size, that table is used; D and trimming come from the DNA. The sample holds 2 million to 2.5 million clones, under 97% seen once. Regarding this clone: The antigen remains undetermined. This same CDR3 is encoded by further DNA sequences in the sample.

Study-wide results and caveats: Sorted-subset sequencing was shown by rarefaction to be incomplete despite large depth.

The gene calls are TRBV6-5 and TRBJ1-6, with a weak D call TRBD1 (6 bases). Sequencing was carried out using naive CD4+ T cells sorted from blood. Documented subset: CD45RA+ positively selected. This TCR came from a man between 18 and 35 years old in good health. The CDR3 is CASSLWTGANSPLHF. DNA of the CDR3: TGTGCCAGCAGCCTTTGGACGGGGGCCAATTCACCCCTCCACTTT.